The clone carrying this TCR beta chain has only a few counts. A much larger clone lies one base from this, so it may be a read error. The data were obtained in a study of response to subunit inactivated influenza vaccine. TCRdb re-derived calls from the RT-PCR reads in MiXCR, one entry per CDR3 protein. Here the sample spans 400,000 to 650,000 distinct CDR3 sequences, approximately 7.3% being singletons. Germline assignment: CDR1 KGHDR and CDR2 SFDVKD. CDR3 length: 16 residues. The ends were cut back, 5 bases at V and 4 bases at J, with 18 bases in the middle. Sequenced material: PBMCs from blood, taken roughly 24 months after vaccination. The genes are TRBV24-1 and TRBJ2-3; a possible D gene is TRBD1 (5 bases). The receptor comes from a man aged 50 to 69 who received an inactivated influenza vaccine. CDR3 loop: CATSGPDGWGPDTQYF. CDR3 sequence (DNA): TGTGCCACCAGTGGTCCCGACGGTTGGGGCCCAGATACGCAGTATTTT.